The 31 T cell receptor beta chains listed next were all sequenced from one sample in a study of T-cell memory formation after mild COVID-19. In TCRdb, the 5' RACE reads were re-called with MiXCR into one record per CDR3 protein. The sample consists of approximately 150,000 distinct CDR3 sequences, roughly 15% of them appearing once. Material: PBMCs or a T cell subset sorted from them (not recorded which). The receptors shown here come from an adult woman who had mild COVID-19 (a few samples of this study predate the infection). Cell type and time point are not known.

The rearrangement joins TRBV5-6 to TRBJ2-3, with 8 bases matching TRBD1. Trimming at V came to 5 bases and at J to 6 bases, leaving 2 bases not matched to a gene. The CDR3 has 12 amino acids. The germline V gene encodes CDR1 SGHDT and CDR2 YYEEEE. The CDR3 protein is CASRRTGDTQYF. CDR3 DNA: TGTGCCAGCAGGCGGACAGGGGATACGCAGTATTTT.

The J gene is TRBJ2-3, the V gene TRBV25-1; 10 bases align to TRBD2. Trimming cost V 8 bases and J 7 bases; bases outside gene matches: 6. This CDR3 comprises 13 residues. Looked up from germline, CDR1 is MGHDK and CDR2 is SYGVNS. The CDR3 sequence is CASLPSGSYTQYF. The CDR3 DNA sequence: TGTGCCAGCTTGCCTAGCGGGAGTTATACGCAGTATTTT. Drawing the rest from reference TRBV25-1 and TRBJ2-3, the complete variable domain is EADIYQTPRYLVIGTGKKITLECSQTMGHDKMYWYQQDPGMELHLIHYSYGVNSTEKGDLSSESTVSRIRTEHFPLTLESARPSHTSQYLCASLPSGSYTQYFGPGTRLTVL.

This clonotype was recorded a few times. The rearrangement links TRBV12-3 or TRBV12-4 to TRBJ2-5; no clear D. The V and J ends lost 1 base and 5 bases respectively, with 8 bases between them. The CDR3 is made up of 13 amino acids. Written as DNA, the CDR3 is TGTGCCAGCAGTTTAGACGATTGGGAGACCCAGTACTTC. This sequence encodes CASSLDDWETQYF.

This clonotype appeared a single time. This chain joins TRBV7-2 and TRBJ2-1; TRBD2 aligns across 13 bases. The J segment lost 7 bases and the V segment lost 1 base, leaving 4 bases of the junction unmatched. From germline, CDR1 is SGHTA and CDR2 FQGNSA. The CDR3 spans 16 residues. CDR3 sequence reads: CASSLGGTSGNNEQFF. CDR3 coding DNA: TGTGCCAGCAGCTTAGGGGGGACTAGCGGGAATAATGAGCAGTTCTTC.

There are a few counts of this clonotype. The genes are TRBV7-9 and TRBJ2-5; 9 nucleotides align to TRBD2. The germline V gene has CDR1 SEHNR and CDR2 FQNEAQ (reference sequence). The CDR3 contains 16 residues. The V segment lost 4 bases and the J segment 4 bases; nucleotides outside the gene matches: 10. Written as DNA, the CDR3 is TGTGCCAGCAGCTCCTCCCGGACTAGCGTCGGAGAGACCCAGTACTTC. Amino acids: CASSSSRTSVGETQYF.

This clonotype appeared a few times. CDR3 sequence: CASSAGVTEAFF. CDR3 in DNA: TGTGCCAGCAGTGCGGGGGTAACTGAAGCTTTCTTT. This chain links TRBV2 with TRBJ1-1, with TRBD1 as a possible D gene (5 bases). Between the trimmed V and J ends, which lost 4 bases and 5 bases, there was a span of 8 bases. This CDR3 has 12 residues. Per the germline V gene, CDR1 is SNHLY and CDR2 is FYNNEI. The full variable domain, rest sourced from reference TRBV2 and TRBJ1-1, is EPEVTQTPSHQVTQMGQEVILRCVPISNHLYFYWYRQILGQKVEFLVSFYNNEISEKSEIFDDQFSVERPDGSNFTLKIRSTKLEDSAMYFCASSAGVTEAFFGQGTRLTVV.

This clonotype was detected a few times. The chain combines TRBV29-1 with TRBJ2-1; D not resolved. CDR1 and CDR2 from the germline V gene are SQVTM and ANQGSEA. The CDR3 sequence is 14 residues long. Trimming removed 3 bases from V and 4 bases from J, with 13 bases in between. This chain's CDR3 is CSVEAAHKYNEQFF. The CDR3 nucleotides read TGCAGCGTTGAGGCGGCTCACAAGTACAATGAGCAGTTCTTC.

Only a few counts were recorded for this clonotype. The chain is built from TRBV13 and TRBJ1-6; 7 nucleotides match TRBD1. Trimming at V came to 4 bases and at J to 0 bases, leaving 6 bases not matched to a gene. The CDR3 has 17 amino acids. Germline V gives CDR1 PRHDT, CDR2 FYEKMQ (reference sequence). The CDR3 bases are TGTGCCAGCAGCTCCGGGGACAGATACTCCTATAATTCACCCCTCCACTTT. Translating it yields CASSSGDRYSYNSPLHF.

This clonotype was counted a few times. The chain recombines TRBV4-2 with TRBJ2-7; tentatively, D is TRBD2 (6 bases). CDR1 and CDR2 from the germline V gene are LGHNA and YNFKEQ. Trimming shortened V by 2 bases and J by 5 bases, and 19 bases separated the two germline ends. The CDR3 extends over 16 amino acids. The CDR3 region has the DNA TGTGCCAGCAGCCAATTAGCCGGGAGCGCCTCTAACGAGCAGTACTTC. The encoded protein is CASSQLAGSASNEQYF.

Only a few counts were recorded for this clonotype. V gene TRBV5-1 combines with J gene TRBJ2-1; D is unresolved. Germline CDR1 is SGHRS and CDR2 is YFSETQ. Trimming took 2 bases from V and 5 from J, leaving 11 bases between them. This CDR3 is 14 amino acids long. In nucleotides, the CDR3 is TGCGCCAGCAGCTTCCGGTCCCCCCACAATGAGCAGTTCTTC. Its translation: CASSFRSPHNEQFF.

This clonotype showed up just a few times. The J gene is TRBJ1-1, the V gene TRBV29-1; D is unresolved. Per the germline V gene, CDR1 is SQVTM and CDR2 is ANQGSEA. This CDR3 spans 11 amino acids. The ends were cut back, 4 bases at V and 0 bases at J, with 3 bases in the middle. Written as DNA, the CDR3 is TGCAGCGTTGGGGTGAACACTGAAGCTTTCTTT. Translating gives CSVGVNTEAFF.

On this clonotype: Germline and junction disagree at one end, which may indicate a read error. The chain is built from TRBV18 and TRBJ2-4; D call uncertain. CDR1 is KGHSH, CDR2 LQKENI, per germline. The CDR3 totals 12 residues. CDR3 coding DNA: TGTGCCAGCAGCCATGAGACGATCCCTCGGAACTTC. It translates to CASSHETIPRNF.

Many counts were recorded for this clonotype. The CDR3 protein is CASSQAGAYEQYF. In DNA form, the CDR3 reads TGTGCCAGCAGCCAGGCCGGTGCCTACGAGCAGTACTTC. The rearrangement uses TRBV3-1 and TRBJ2-7; no firm D call. The CDR3 runs 13 residues. V lost 3 bases, J lost 2 bases, and 8 bases lay in between. Germline V gene sequence: CDR1 LGHDT, CDR2 YNNKEL (reference sequence).

The J gene is TRBJ2-2, the V gene TRBV12-3 or TRBV12-4; the D is unclear. The germline V and J ends were trimmed by 2 bases and 0 bases, with 10 bases remaining between them. CDR3 length: 16 residues. CDR3 nucleotide sequence: TGTGCCAGCAGTTTACTCAGAAATTCGAACACCGGGGAGCTGTTTTTT. It is translated as CASSLLRNSNTGELFF.

The rearrangement uses TRBV2 and TRBJ2-5; no clear D. CDR1 is SNHLY, CDR2 FYNNEI, per germline. CDR3 length equals 15 residues. The V gene lost 0 bases and the J gene lost 5 bases, with 13 bases spanning the gap. The CDR3: CASSEASSITETQYF. CDR3 DNA: TGTGCCAGCAGTGAAGCGTCTTCCATCACGGAGACCCAGTACTTC.

The table lists this clonotype with a few counts. V is TRBV29-1 and J is TRBJ2-3, with a weak D call TRBD1 (6 bases). Germline V gene lookup returns CDR1 SQVTM and CDR2 ANQGSEA. With 4 bases removed from V and 1 base from J, the gap between germline ends came to 12 bases. There are 14 residues in the CDR3. The CDR3 nucleotides are TGCAGCGTTGGATCCGAGGGGGGCACAGATACGCAGTATTTT. It translates to CSVGSEGGTDTQYF.

V and J are TRBV7-9 and TRBJ2-4; D might be TRBD1 (6 bases). Germline V gene data show CDR1 as SEHNR and CDR2 as FQNEAQ (reference sequence). Between the trimmed V and J ends, which lost 2 bases and 4 bases, there was a span of 15 bases. The CDR3 runs to 16 residues. CDR3 residues: CASSLFRQGIKNIQYF. The CDR3 nucleotides are TGTGCCAGCAGCTTATTCCGGCAGGGGATTAAAAACATTCAGTACTTC.

This chain joins TRBV5-1 and TRBJ2-1; D is perhaps TRBD1 (6 bases). CDR1 is SGHRS and CDR2 is YFSETQ in the germline V gene. The CDR3 is 14 residues long. The V end was cut by 3 bases, the J end by 0 bases, with 7 bases between. CDR3 in DNA: TGCGCCAGCAGCTCGGACAGCTCCTACAATGAGCAGTTCTTC. Protein: CASSSDSSYNEQFF.

The chain recombines TRBV6-5 with TRBJ2-6; D is unresolved. The CDR3 sequence is 16 residues long. V was shortened by 0 bases and J by 4 bases, with 10 bases between the two germline ends. Germline CDR1 and CDR2: MNHEY and SVGAGI. CDR3 protein: CASSYSSDRGANVLTF. CDR3 nucleotide sequence: TGTGCCAGCAGTTACTCGTCGGATAGAGGGGCCAACGTCCTGACTTTC.

The chain couples TRBV12-3 or TRBV12-4 to TRBJ2-3, with D unclear. V lost 6 bases, J lost 0 bases, and 10 bases lay in between. The CDR3 is made up of 14 amino acids. The CDR3 nucleotides read TGTGCCAGCAGGGGCGGATCTAGCACAGATACGCAGTATTTT. This translates into CASRGGSSTDTQYF.

This clonotype has a handful of counts. The chain links TRBV29-1 to TRBJ2-3; 8 nucleotides match TRBD2. CDR3 length: 11 amino acids. With V trimmed by 7 bases and J by 8 bases, 5 bases remained unmatched. The germline CDR1 and CDR2 sequences are SQVTM and ANQGSEA. CDR3 in DNA: TGCAGCGATAGACTAGCGAGTACGCAGTATTTT. As protein: CSDRLASTQYF.

The chain recombines TRBV7-9 with TRBJ1-1; no firm D call. The ends were cut back, 2 bases at V and 3 bases at J, with 4 bases in the middle. Germline assignment: CDR1 SEHNR and CDR2 FQNEAQ (reference sequence). There are 12 residues in the CDR3. The CDR3, as DNA: TGTGCCAGCAGCTTATCTGACACTGAAGCTTTCTTT. Amino acids: CASSLSDTEAFF.

The genes are TRBV7-2 and TRBJ1-2; no clear D gene. CDR1 SGHTA and CDR2 FQGNSA come from the germline V gene. V gave up 5 bases and J gave up 2 bases, with 9 bases separating them. This CDR3 has 13 amino acids. CDR3 sequence (DNA): TGTGCCAGCAGCGGCCAGACAAACTATGGCTACACCTTC. This encodes CASSGQTNYGYTF.

The rearrangement links TRBV5-6 to TRBJ2-3; D remains ambiguous. Germline CDR1 reads SGHDT; CDR2 reads YYEEEE. The CDR3 has 15 residues. Trimming cost V 2 bases and J 2 bases, with 12 bases left between them. The CDR3 is CASSLGVQSTDTQYF. In DNA form, the CDR3 reads TGTGCCAGCAGCTTAGGAGTCCAGTCCACAGATACGCAGTATTTT.

This clonotype was found a few times. The V gene is TRBV29-1, the J gene TRBJ2-3; D remains ambiguous. The germline gives CDR1 SQVTM, CDR2 ANQGSEA. This CDR3 contains 13 residues. Deletions cut 3 bases from V and 4 bases from J, with 11 bases between. Here the CDR3 DNA reads TGCAGCGTTGAGGGCGGTTCGGCAGATACGCAGTATTTT. Its translation is CSVEGGSADTQYF.

This clonotype was detected ten times or more. The CDR3 region is CASSSGADTQYF. CDR3 nucleotide sequence: TGTGCCAGCAGTTCAGGCGCAGATACGCAGTATTTT. The rearrangement joins TRBV12-3 or TRBV12-4 to TRBJ2-3; no clear D. The ends were cut back, 4 bases at V and 4 bases at J, with 6 bases in the middle. This CDR3 is built from 12 residues.

This clonotype has more than one count but fewer than ten. The J gene is TRBJ1-1, the V gene TRBV20-1; D is unclear. V dropped 3 bases and J dropped 0 bases, with 14 bases sitting between them. Germline V gives CDR1 DFQATT, CDR2 SNEGSKA (reference sequence). The CDR3 is 15 amino acids. CDR3 sequence (DNA): TGCAGTGCTAGCCCCTTCGGGATTTTGAACACTGAAGCTTTCTTT. Encoded protein: CSASPFGILNTEAFF.

The chain is built from TRBV5-1 and TRBJ1-5; the D gene is possibly TRBD1 (5 bases). The V end lost 5 bases, the J end lost 7 bases, and 16 bases lay between the germline ends. Germline CDR1 is SGHRS and CDR2 is YFSETQ. This CDR3 is 14 amino acids long. CDR3 region: CASSPAGARQPQHF. In DNA form, the CDR3 reads TGCGCCAGCAGTCCGGCTGGGGCCCGGCAGCCCCAGCATTTT. Variable domain in full (rest from reference TRBV5-1 and TRBJ1-5): KAGVTQTPRYLIKTRGQQVTLSCSPISGHRSVSWYQQTPGQGLQFLFEYFSETQRNKGNFPGRFSGRQFSNSRSEMNVSTLELGDSALYLCASSPAGARQPQHFGDGTRLSIL.

The chain couples TRBV5-1 to TRBJ1-4; D uncertain. CDR1 is SGHRS and CDR2 is YFSETQ in the germline V gene. Trimming shortened V by 7 bases and J by 0 bases, and 19 bases separated the two germline ends. This CDR3 is 17 amino acids long. CDR3 DNA: TGCGCCAGCCGCCAAAAGCTTGGTGGGGCAACTAATGAAAAACTGTTTTTT. Residues: CASRQKLGGATNEKLFF.

The V and J genes are TRBV7-7 and TRBJ2-2; TRBD2 agrees at 7 bases. Germline V lookup: CDR1 SSHAT, CDR2 FNYEAQ (reference sequence). Germline trimming cut 5 bases from V and 0 bases from J; bases unmatched to any gene: 6. CDR3 length: 16 amino acids. For the CDR3, the DNA is TGTGCCAGCAGCCCCCGGACTAGGGCGAACACCGGGGAGCTGTTTTTT. Residues: CASSPRTRANTGELFF.

This clonotype was counted a few times. The V and J genes are TRBV23-1 and TRBJ2-1; D might be TRBD1 (6 bases). TRBV23-1 is labeled an ORF, and its function is uncertain. V shed 3 bases and J shed 6 bases, with 18 bases lying between them. The CDR3 is 16 residues long. The CDR3 is CASSQGAVRLGNEQFF. The CDR3 bases are TGCGCCAGCAGTCAGGGGGCGGTCCGACTGGGCAATGAGCAGTTCTTC.